This entry lists 18 T cell receptor beta chains sequenced from one sample in a study of OX40 agonist ivuxolimab in advanced cancers. The data were produced by immunoSEQ multiplex PCR, yet TCRdb's version contains in-frame clones alone and is incomplete. The sample consists of 70,000 or so clones, 80% to 95% of them appearing once. Here the sequenced sample was CD4+ or CD8+ T cells sorted from blood, taken in a trial of the OX40 agonist ivuxolimab. The source of these receptors is an adult with an advanced solid tumor such as melanoma, head and neck, liver or kidney cancer.

The chain uses TRBV9 and TRBJ2-1, with D perhaps TRBD2 (5 bases). The CDR3 spans 13 residues. V gave up 3 bases and J gave up 7 bases, with 11 bases separating them. Germline CDR1 and CDR2: SGDLS and YYNGEE. The CDR3 DNA reads as TGTGCCAGCAGCGATTTAGCGATGAATGAGCAGTTCTTC. Its translation is CASSDLAMNEQFF.

V and J are TRBV5-1 and TRBJ2-5; 8 nucleotides agree with TRBD2. The J call is in doubt because the DNA end fits TRBJ2-7 better. The germline CDR1 and CDR2 sequences are SGHRS and YFSETQ. CDR3 size: 14 residues. The CDR3 sequence is CASSSLAGTYEQYF. In nucleotides, the CDR3 is TGCGCCAGCAGCTCCTTAGCGGGGACTTACGAGCAGTACTTC.

The chain uses TRBV2 and TRBJ2-1, with 8 bases identical to TRBD2. Trimming cost V 10 bases and J 4 bases; bases outside gene matches: 6. Germline CDR1 and CDR2: SNHLY and FYNNEI. The CDR3 consists of 13 residues. CDR3 region: CANSGTRYNEQFF. The DNA for the CDR3 is TGTGCCAACTCCGGGACTAGGTACAATGAGCAGTTCTTC.

This chain connects TRBV15 to TRBJ2-7; maybe TRBD1 (5 bases). This CDR3 has 16 residues. V lost 4 bases and J 1 base, leaving 17 bases between the germline ends. From germline, CDR1 is LNHNV and CDR2 YYDKDF (reference sequence). CDR3 loop: CATSTPEGVGSYEQYF. As DNA, the CDR3 is TGTGCCACCAGCACTCCAGAAGGGGTCGGGTCCTACGAGCAGTACTTC.

This clone is labeled medium-sized (0.01 to 0.1%). The chain uses TRBV2 and TRBJ1-2; tentatively, D is TRBD1 (6 bases). V was clipped by 4 bases and J by 1 base, with 13 bases between them. CDR1 is SNHLY and CDR2 is FYNNEI in the germline V gene. The CDR3 has 15 residues. The CDR3 bases are TGTGCCAGCAGTGTGTGGCAGGGGAATAACTATGGCTACACCTTC. It codes for CASSVWQGNNYGYTF.

This rearrangement joins TRBV11-2 to TRBJ1-1; TRBD1 agrees at 9 bases. V shed 5 bases, J shed 5 bases, and the junction held 6 bases outside the gene matches. Germline CDR1 SGHAT, CDR2 FQNNGV. The CDR3 runs to 14 residues. CDR3 nucleotides: TGTGCCAGCAGCCTCACAGGGGGCCGGACTGAAGCTTTCTTT. Encoded protein: CASSLTGGRTEAFF.

V and J are TRBV2 and TRBJ2-1, with 11 bases lining up with TRBD2. CDR1 SNHLY and CDR2 FYNNEI come from the germline V gene. CDR3 length equals 20 residues. The J segment lost 0 bases and the V segment lost 3 bases, leaving 13 bases of the junction unmatched. CDR3 sequence: CASSELTGLAEDSSYNEQFF. CDR3 coding DNA: TGTGCCAGCAGTGAGTTGACGGGACTAGCGGAAGACTCCTCCTACAATGAGCAGTTCTTC.

The J gene is TRBJ1-3, the V gene TRBV5-5, with a tentative D call TRBD1 (5 bases). The CDR3 totals 14 residues. Trimming stripped 4 bases from V and 4 bases from J, with 12 bases between. Germline CDR1 is SGHKS and CDR2 is YYEKEE (reference sequence). The CDR3 spells CASSPDPGGNTIYF. CDR3 coding DNA: TGTGCCAGCAGCCCGGACCCAGGGGGAAACACCATATATTTT.

The rearrangement uses TRBV5-1 and TRBJ2-7, with D uncertain. Trimming took off 2 bases at V and 1 base at J, with 10 bases between the two ends. This CDR3 is built from 14 residues. Germline-derived CDR1 and CDR2 are SGHRS and YFSETQ. CDR3 DNA: TGCGCCAGCAGCTTATTCGAATCGTCCTACGAGCAGTACTTC. Translation: CASSLFESSYEQYF.

This clone has only one observation. This chain connects TRBV6-5 to TRBJ2-5, with 11 bases that match TRBD1. The length of the CDR3 is 15 residues. V gave up 6 bases and J gave up 5 bases; unmatched junction bases: 8. The V gene's germline CDR1 is MNHEY and CDR2 SVGAGI. The CDR3 coding sequence is TGTGCCAGCAGCCAGGGACAGGGGGGTTGGGAGACCCAGTACTTC. Encoded protein: CASSQGQGGWETQYF.

This sequence joins TRBV7-9 and TRBJ2-7, with D possibly being TRBD1 (6 bases). V lost 4 bases to trimming and J lost 0 bases, with 16 bases between them. Germline CDR1 and CDR2: SEHNR and FQNEAQ (reference sequence). CDR3 size: 16 residues. CDR3 sequence reads: CASSSDSTKSSYEQYF. In DNA, the CDR3 is TGTGCCAGCAGCTCGGACAGCACGAAGAGCTCCTACGAGCAGTACTTC.

In the case of this clone: One end of the junction does not line up with germline, which may come from a read error. This chain uses TRBV5-3 with TRBJ2-3, with D perhaps TRBD1 or TRBD2 (5 bases each). TRBV5-3 has ORF status, its function being uncertain. The CDR3 has 11 residues. CDR3: CASSWGDTQYF. As DNA, the CDR3 is TGTGCCAGCAGCTGGGGGGATACGCAGTATTTT.

The CDR3 loop reads CASSPGLAGEQYF. The DNA for the CDR3 is TGTGCCAGCAGTCCGGGACTAGCGGGTGAGCAGTACTTC. The chain employs TRBV27 and TRBJ2-7; 12 bases agree with TRBD2. The CDR3 extends over 13 amino acids. V was clipped by 5 bases and J by 7 bases; unmatched bases: 3. The germline V gene has CDR1 MNHEY and CDR2 SMNVEV (reference sequence).

This chain joins TRBV27 and TRBJ2-4, with TRBD2 as a possible D gene (8 bases). This CDR3 is 15 amino acids long. Germline lookup yields CDR1 MNHEY and CDR2 SMNVEV (reference sequence). Trimming took 5 bases from V and 6 from J, leaving 17 bases between them. The CDR3 reads CASSAGTAGVNIQYF. In nucleotides, the CDR3 is TGTGCCAGCAGTGCGGGGACAGCGGGGGTAAACATTCAGTACTTC.

This rearrangement joins TRBV6-5 to TRBJ2-7, with no clear D. This CDR3 has 13 amino acids. CDR1 MNHEY and CDR2 SVGAGI come from the germline V gene. Trimming shortened V by 5 bases and J by 9 bases, and 17 bases separated the two germline ends. CDR3 region: CASSQHPPDVQYF. Here the CDR3 DNA reads TGTGCCAGCAGTCAACACCCCCCTGATGTGCAGTACTTC.

J is TRBJ1-1 and V is TRBV13; a possible D gene is TRBD1 (6 bases). CDR3 size: 12 residues. V gave up 7 bases and J gave up 3 bases, with 9 bases separating them. The V gene's germline CDR1 is PRHDT and CDR2 FYEKMQ (reference sequence). CDR3 bases: TGTGCCAGCACGGGGGCCTACACTGAAGCTTTCTTT. This gives the protein CASTGAYTEAFF.

The CDR3 DNA reads TGTGCTAGTGGGCCAACACACGACAGAAAACTCTATGGCTACACCTTC. Its protein is CASGPTHDRKLYGYTF. The chain recombines TRBV12-5 with TRBJ1-2; D is possibly TRBD1 (5 bases). Trimming cost V 6 bases and J 4 bases, with 21 bases left between them. Germline V CDR1 and CDR2: LGHNT, FRNRAP. The CDR3 length is 16 residues. Variable domain in full (rest from reference TRBV12-5 and TRBJ1-2): DARVTQTPRHKVTEMGQEVTMRCQPILGHNTVFWYRQTMMQGLELLAYFRNRAPLDDSGMPKDRFSAEMPDATLATLKIQPSEPRDSAVYFCASGPTHDRKLYGYTFGSGTRLTVV.

This chain connects TRBV7-6 to TRBJ1-1; D is undetermined. Germline V gene data show CDR1 as SGHVS and CDR2 as FNYEAQ. The CDR3 has 14 amino acids. V was pared by 5 bases and J by 1 base, with 11 bases between. CDR3: CASSPGTENTEAFF. The CDR3 DNA sequence: TGTGCCAGCAGCCCGGGCACCGAGAACACTGAAGCTTTCTTT.